These 16 T cell receptor beta chains share one sample of origin, sequenced in a study of blood T cell repertoires in COVID-19. The method was immunoSEQ multiplex PCR; TCRdb's version includes in-frame clones alone and lacks a portion of them. The sample includes about 170,000 clones, more than 70% seen only once; the top ten take 2% to 2.5%. The sequenced sample consisted of peripheral blood. These receptor sequences come from a man aged 45-60 years who had recovered from COVID-19.

V is TRBV7-8 and J is TRBJ1-3, with TRBD1 matching 10 bases. Germline-derived CDR1 and CDR2 are SGHVS and FQNEAQ. The CDR3 has 16 residues. Trimming cost V 4 bases and J 6 bases; bases outside gene matches: 9. The CDR3 DNA follows: TGTGCCAGCAGCTCTTTAGGGACAGGGGAACAAAACACCATATATTTT. It translates to CASSSLGTGEQNTIYF.

This rearrangement joins TRBV18 to TRBJ1-4, with 7 bases fitting TRBD1. V dropped 3 bases and J dropped 5; count of bases not matched to a gene: 12. From germline, CDR1 is KGHSH and CDR2 LQKENI. The CDR3 runs to 17 residues. The CDR3 region is CASSPDTGTVSNEKLFF. In DNA form, the CDR3 reads TGTGCCAGCTCACCCGATACCGGGACAGTCAGCAATGAAAAACTGTTTTTT.

The genes are TRBV19 and TRBJ2-7, with 7 bases identical to TRBD1. V gave up 4 bases and J gave up 2 bases; unmatched junction bases: 8. The CDR3 is made up of 15 amino acids. Germline V gene lookup returns CDR1 LNHDA and CDR2 SQIVND (reference sequence). CDR3 amino acids: CASSTSSQGAYEQYF. The DNA of the CDR3 is TGTGCCAGTAGTACCTCCTCCCAGGGGGCCTACGAGCAGTACTTC.

The chain uses TRBV6-2 or TRBV6-3 and TRBJ2-7, with 12 bases identical to TRBD2. Germline V gives CDR1 MNHEY, CDR2 SVGEGT. The CDR3 spans 13 residues. The ends lost 5 bases at V and 6 bases at J; junction bases unmatched: 2. CDR3 nucleotides: TGTGCCAGCAGTCGGACTAGCGGGACCGAGCAGTACTTC. This encodes CASSRTSGTEQYF.

The chain couples TRBV6-5 to TRBJ2-2, with 11 bases fitting TRBD2. V was pared by 6 bases and J by 4 bases, with 4 bases of the junction left unmatched. Germline assignment: CDR1 MNHEY and CDR2 SVGAGI. The CDR3 is 15 residues long. Here the CDR3 reads CASSRTSGPTGELFF. CDR3 nucleotides: TGTGCCAGCAGCAGGACTAGCGGGCCCACCGGGGAGCTGTTTTTT.

The rearrangement joins TRBV27 to TRBJ1-1, with 7 bases identical to TRBD1. Germline CDR1 MNHEY, CDR2 SMNVEV (reference sequence). The trim removed 5 bases at V and 0 bases at J, leaving 9 bases unmatched. This CDR3 comprises 16 residues. Here the CDR3 reads CASSLQGISMNTEAFF. The CDR3 DNA sequence: TGTGCCAGCAGTCTACAGGGGATCAGCATGAACACTGAAGCTTTCTTT.

The rearrangement links TRBV30 to TRBJ1-1, with D maybe TRBD1 (5 bases). The CDR3 runs to 13 residues. Trimming shortened V by 2 bases and J by 1 base, and 8 bases separated the two germline ends. Germline lookup yields CDR1 GTSNPN and CDR2 SVGIG (reference sequence). Here the CDR3 DNA reads TGTGCCTGGAGTCCCGGACAGAACACTGAAGCTTTCTTT. Translating gives CAWSPGQNTEAFF.

This chain connects TRBV3-1 (or the pseudogene TRBV3-2) to TRBJ1-4; D remains unclear. Germline CDR1 is LGHDT and CDR2 is YNNKEL (reference sequence). The V and J ends lost 11 bases and 8 bases respectively, with 9 bases between them. CDR3 length: 10 residues. Here the CDR3 DNA reads TGTGCCTCACGGGGAGAAAAACTGTTTTTT. Translation gives CASRGEKLFF.

The chain uses TRBV7-2 and TRBJ1-2; D gene uncertain. The CDR3 has 14 amino acids. V was pared by 2 bases and J by 0 bases, with 7 bases between. Germline V gives CDR1 SGHTA, CDR2 FQGNSA. The CDR3 sequence: CASSLSPANYGYTF. The CDR3, as DNA: TGTGCCAGCAGCTTATCCCCAGCTAACTATGGCTACACCTTC.

The chain recombines TRBV10-3 with TRBJ2-7, with D perhaps matching TRBD1 (6 bases). This CDR3 is built from 12 residues. In germline, CDR1 is ENHRY, CDR2 SYGVKD. With 10 bases removed from V and 7 bases from J, the gap between germline ends came to 17 bases. The CDR3 DNA reads TGTGCCACAGAGCCAGGGGCGGGTGAGCAGTACTTC. Protein product: CATEPGAGEQYF.

The J gene is TRBJ2-1, the V gene TRBV5-1; 13 positions match TRBD2. The CDR3 loop spans 16 amino acids. The ends lost 4 bases at V and 7 bases at J; junction bases unmatched: 8. Germline loops: CDR1 SGHRS, CDR2 YFSETQ. CDR3 loop: CASSENPGLAGNEQFF. The CDR3 DNA reads as TGCGCCAGCAGCGAAAACCCGGGACTAGCGGGAAATGAGCAGTTCTTC.

The V gene is TRBV6-5, the J gene TRBJ2-3; TRBD1 matches 7 bases. CDR3 size: 15 residues. The germline gives CDR1 MNHEY, CDR2 SVGAGI. V dropped 5 bases and J dropped 1; count of bases not matched to a gene: 6. The CDR3: CASSRNGQGTDTQYF. The CDR3 coding sequence is TGTGCCAGCAGTCGCAACGGACAGGGCACAGATACGCAGTATTTT.

A single count supports this clone. The rearrangement links TRBV21-1 to TRBJ2-2; the table's D call of TRBD1 was not tested on the DNA. TRBV21-1 is a pseudogene locus. The CDR3 contains 15 residues. CDR3 nucleotide sequence: TGTGCCAATCCGGGACAGGGGGCTGGAGCCGGGGAGCTGTTTTTT. Translating gives CANPGQGAGAGELFF.

This chain joins TRBV28 and TRBJ2-1; 10 bases fit TRBD2. The germline CDR1 and CDR2 sequences are MDHEN and SYDVKM. V dropped 9 bases and J dropped 4; count of bases not matched to a gene: 6. The CDR3 length is 14 residues. CDR3 sequence: CASISGGPYNEQFF. DNA for the CDR3: TGTGCCAGTATTAGCGGGGGGCCTTACAATGAGCAGTTCTTC. The full variable domain, in which reference TRBV28 and TRBJ2-1 provide the parts outside the CDR3, is DVKVTQSSRYLVKRTGEKVFLECVQDMDHENMFWYRQDPGLGLRLIYFSYDVKMKEKGDIPEGYSVSREKKERFSLILESASTNQTSMYLCASISGGPYNEQFFGPGTRLTVL.

The chain links TRBV9 to TRBJ1-1; 12 nucleotides line up with TRBD1. J gave up 4 bases and V 4 bases, and 8 bases lay outside the gene matches. Germline V gene sequence: CDR1 SGDLS, CDR2 YYNGEE. CDR3 size: 16 residues. The CDR3 protein is CASSFRDRGRITEAFF. The CDR3 nucleotides read TGTGCCAGCAGCTTCCGGGACAGGGGGCGCATCACTGAAGCTTTCTTT.

The chain carries TRBV5-1 and TRBJ1-2; 7 bases line up with TRBD1. CDR3 length equals 13 residues. The V gene end was trimmed by 3 bases and the J gene end by 5 bases; junction bases not matched to a gene: 4. Germline V lookup: CDR1 SGHRS, CDR2 YFSETQ. The CDR3 here is CASSSTTGYGYTF. The DNA for the CDR3 is TGCGCCAGCAGCTCCACGACAGGGTATGGCTACACCTTC.